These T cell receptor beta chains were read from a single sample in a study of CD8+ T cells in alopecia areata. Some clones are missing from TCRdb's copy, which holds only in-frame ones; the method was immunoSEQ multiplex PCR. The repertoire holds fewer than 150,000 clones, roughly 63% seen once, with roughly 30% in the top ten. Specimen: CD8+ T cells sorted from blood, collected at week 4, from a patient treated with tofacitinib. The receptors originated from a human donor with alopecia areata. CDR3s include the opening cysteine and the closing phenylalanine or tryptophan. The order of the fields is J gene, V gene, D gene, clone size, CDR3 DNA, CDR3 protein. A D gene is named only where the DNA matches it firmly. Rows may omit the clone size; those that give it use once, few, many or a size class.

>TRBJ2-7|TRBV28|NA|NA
TGTGCCAGCAGTTCCCCGCCCAGGCAGGCCTACGAGCAGTACTTC
CASSSPPRQAYEQYF
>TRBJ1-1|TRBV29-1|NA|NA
TGCAGCCTCTGGAGGGGGGGGACTGAAGCTTTCTTT
CSLWRGGTEAFF
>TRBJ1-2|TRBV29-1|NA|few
TGCAGCGTTGAGGACCTAAACTATGGCTACACCTTC
CSVEDLNYGYTF
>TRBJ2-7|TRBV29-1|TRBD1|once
TGCAGCGTCTGGACAGGGGACACCGAACCCGCCTACGAGCAGTACTTC
CSVWTGDTEPAYEQYF
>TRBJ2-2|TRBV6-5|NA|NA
TGTGCCAGCACTGGGGGTTCCGGGGAGCTGTTTTTT
CASTGGSGELFF
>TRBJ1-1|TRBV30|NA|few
TGTGCCTGGGGTGCGATTGAGAACACTGAAGCTTTCTTT
CAWGAIENTEAFF
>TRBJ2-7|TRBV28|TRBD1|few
TGTGCCAGCACCCCCGGGACAGGGTCCTACGAGCAGTACTTC
CASTPGTGSYEQYF
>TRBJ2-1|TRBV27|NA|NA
TGTGCCAGCAGGAACGGGGGATACAATGAGCAGTTCTTC
CASRNGGYNEQFF
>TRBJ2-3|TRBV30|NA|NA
TGTGCCTGGAGTCGGGTAGCCACAGATACGCAGTATTTT
CAWSRVATDTQYF
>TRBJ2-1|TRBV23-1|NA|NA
TGCGCCAGCAGTCAATCGGGGGGGCCGATAAATGAGCAGTTCTTC
CASSQSGGPINEQFF
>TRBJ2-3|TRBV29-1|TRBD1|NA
TGCAGCGCTCTAGTATTGGACAGGGGCACAGATACGCAGTATTTT
CSALVLDRGTDTQYF
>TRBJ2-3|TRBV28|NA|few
TGTGCCAGCAGTTTACCCCCAATACCTCGCACAGATACGCAGTATTTT
CASSLPPIPRTDTQYF
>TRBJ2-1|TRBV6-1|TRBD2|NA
TGTGCCAGCAGTGAGTTGACTAGCGGGGACTACAATGAGCAGTTCTTC
CASSELTSGDYNEQFF
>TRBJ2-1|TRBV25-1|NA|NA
TGTGCCAGCAGTGAAAGGGTTGGGGGGTTCAGTGAGCAGTTCTTC
CASSERVGGFSEQFF
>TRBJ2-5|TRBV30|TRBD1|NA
TGTGCCTGGGAAAAAGCAAGACAGGGGGAGGAGACCCAGTACTTC
CAWEKARQGEETQYF
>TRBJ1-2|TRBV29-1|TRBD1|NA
TGCAGCGTTGCAGCCGGGACAGCCTATGGCTACACCTTC
CSVAAGTAYGYTF
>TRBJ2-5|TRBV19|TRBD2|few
TGTGCCAGTAGTATTTTACTAGCGGGGGAACAAGAGACCCAGTACTTC
CASSILLAGEQETQYF
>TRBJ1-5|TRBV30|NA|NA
TGTGCCTGGAGTCCCGGACAGCGCGATCAGCCCCAGCATTTT
CAWSPGQRDQPQHF
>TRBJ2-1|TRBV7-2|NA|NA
TGTGCCTCCCGGGAAGATGGCTACAATGAGCAGTTCTTC
CASREDGYNEQFF
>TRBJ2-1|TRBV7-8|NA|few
TGTGCCAGCAGCTTAGGGGAGGTTTACTCCTACAATGAGCAGTTCTTC
CASSLGEVYSYNEQFF
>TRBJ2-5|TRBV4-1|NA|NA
TGCGCCAGCAGCCATGACCAAGAGACCCAGTACTTC
CASSHDQETQYF
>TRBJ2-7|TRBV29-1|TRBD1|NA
TGCAGCGTTCCGGGACAGGACTCCTACGAGCAGTACTTC
CSVPGQDSYEQYF
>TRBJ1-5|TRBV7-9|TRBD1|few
TGTGCCAGCAGCTTAGGGGACAGTAGCAATCAGCCCCAGCATTTT
CASSLGDSSNQPQHF
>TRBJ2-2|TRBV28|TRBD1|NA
TGTGCCAGCAGACCCCTAGGGGACAGGGCGAACACCGGGGAGCTGTTTTTT
CASRPLGDRANTGELFF
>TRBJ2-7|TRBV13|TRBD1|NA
TGTGCCAGCAGCTCGTTAGGACAGGGGGTTTCCTACGAGCAGTACTTC
CASSSLGQGVSYEQYF
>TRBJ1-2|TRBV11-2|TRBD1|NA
TGTGCCAGCAGCTTAGCGACAGGGAGGTACACCTTC
CASSLATGRYTF
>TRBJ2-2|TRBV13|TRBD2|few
TGTGCCAGCAGCTTAGCGGATAGCGGGGACACCGGGGAGCTGTTTTTT
CASSLADSGDTGELFF
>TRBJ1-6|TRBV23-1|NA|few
TGCGCCAGCAGTCTAGGGGAGGCTACACCTTCTTCACCCCTCCACTTT
CASSLGEATPSSPLHF
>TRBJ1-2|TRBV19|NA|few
TGTGCCGTACTTACCGGACCCGGGAACGGCTACACCTTC
CAVLTGPGNGYTF
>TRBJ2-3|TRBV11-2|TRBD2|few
TGTGCCAGCGCTTCGCTAGCGGGGGAAGTTACGCAGTATTTT
CASASLAGEVTQYF
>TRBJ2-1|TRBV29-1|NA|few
TGCAGCGCAGAGGCGGATGAGCAGTTCTTC
CSAEADEQFF
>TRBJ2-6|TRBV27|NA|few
TGTGCCAGCAGTTCACAGGGTGTGGGGGCCAACGTCCTGACTTTC
CASSSQGVGANVLTF
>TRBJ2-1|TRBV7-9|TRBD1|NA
TGTGCCAGCAGCTCGGGACAGGGGGCTTACAATGAGCAGTTCTTC
CASSSGQGAYNEQFF
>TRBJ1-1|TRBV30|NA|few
TGTGCCATACGGCCATTTCGTATGAACACTGAAGCTTTCTTT
CAIRPFRMNTEAFF
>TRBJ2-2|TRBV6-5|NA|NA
TGTGCCAGCAGTTACCGGACGACAGGGGAGCTGTTTTTT
CASSYRTTGELFF
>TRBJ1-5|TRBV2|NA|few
TGTGCCAGCAGTGAAACTGGTAGCAATCAGCCCCAGCATTTT
CASSETGSNQPQHF
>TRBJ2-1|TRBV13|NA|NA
TGTGCCAGCAGCTGGGACCCCCTAGGGAGAGCCTACAATGAGCAGTTCTTC
CASSWDPLGRAYNEQFF
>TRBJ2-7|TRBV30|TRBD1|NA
TGTGCCTGGGACGGACAGGGCTACGAGCAGTACTTC
CAWDGQGYEQYF
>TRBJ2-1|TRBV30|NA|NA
TGTGCCTGGAGGCGGGGGCAGGGGGAGCAGTTCTTC
CAWRRGQGEQFF
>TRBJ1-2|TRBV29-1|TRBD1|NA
TGCAGCACCTATCTGGGACAGGTGATTGGAGGCTACACCTTC
CSTYLGQVIGGYTF
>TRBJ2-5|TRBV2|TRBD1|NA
TGTGCCAGCAGTGAAGCGGGCAGGGGGCGCGTGGAGACCCAGTACTTC
CASSEAGRGRVETQYF
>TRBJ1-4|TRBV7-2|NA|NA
TGTGCCAGCAGCTTATGGAATGTTCAGGAAAAACTGTTTTTT
CASSLWNVQEKLFF
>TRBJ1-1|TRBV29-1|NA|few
TGCAGCGTCCCCGACAATGAAGCTTTCTTT
CSVPDNEAFF
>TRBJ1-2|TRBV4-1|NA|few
TGCGCCAGCAGCCCTAACGAGGGTATAGAGGGTGGCTACACCTTC
CASSPNEGIEGGYTF
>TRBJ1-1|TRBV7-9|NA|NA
TGTGCCAGCAGCTTAGGGGCCAAGGCTGAAGCTTTCTTT
CASSLGAKAEAFF
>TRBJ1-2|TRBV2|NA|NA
TGTGCCAGCGACGACTATGGCTACACCTTC
CASDDYGYTF
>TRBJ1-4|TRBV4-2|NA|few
TGTGCCAGCAGCCAAAACATTAATGAAAAACTGTTTTTT
CASSQNINEKLFF
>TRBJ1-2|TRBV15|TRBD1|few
TGTGCCACAGCGACAGGGATGAACTATGGCTACACCTTC
CATATGMNYGYTF
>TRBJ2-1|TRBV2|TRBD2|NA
TGTGCCAGCAGTGGAGGGCTAGCGGGGGGCAATGAGCAGTTCTTC
CASSGGLAGGNEQFF
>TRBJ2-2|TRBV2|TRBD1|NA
TGTGCCAGCAGTGCGTTCGGGACAGGGGGCCTCAGCGGGGAGCTGTTTTTT
CASSAFGTGGLSGELFF
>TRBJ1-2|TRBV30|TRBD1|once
TGTGCCTGGTTTTGGACAGGGGGCCTTGGCTACACCTTC
CAWFWTGGLGYTF
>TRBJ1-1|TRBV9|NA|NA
TGTGCCAGCAGCGTGGCTCCTTCGGCCGGGGGCGTGGGTGAAGCTTTCTTT
CASSVAPSAGGVGEAFF
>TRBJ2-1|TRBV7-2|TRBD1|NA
TGTGCCAGCAGCTTGACAGGGGCCAATGAGCAGTTCTTC
CASSLTGANEQFF